This is a list of T cell receptor beta chains from one sample in a study of OX40 agonist ivuxolimab in advanced cancers. Here immunoSEQ multiplex PCR was the method, and the copy in TCRdb shows in-frame clones only, minus some. The repertoire holds about 20,000 clones, roughly three quarters seen once, with 20% to 25% in the top ten. The sample consisted of CD4+ or CD8+ T cells sorted from blood, taken in a trial of the OX40 agonist ivuxolimab. The origin of the receptors is an adult with an advanced solid tumor such as melanoma, head and neck, liver or kidney cancer. The conserved cysteine and the conserved F or W are not part of the CDR3 here.

TRBJ1-1 TRBV19 ASSLRVNTEAF
TRBJ2-3 TRBV28 ASSLQREASQY
TRBJ1-5 TRBV28 ATEGLGDNQPQH
TRBJ2-7 TRBV11-3 ASSFPKLREQY
TRBJ2-1 TRBV9 ASSVLERGEQF
TRBJ1-3 TRBV6-5 ASSESSSGNTIY
TRBJ2-7 TRBV5-5 ASSLRQAYEQY
TRBJ2-7 TRBV6-5 ASRSTGGPTYEQY
TRBJ1-1 TRBV20-1 SALPGPEAF
TRBJ1-2 TRBV28 ASSLAGHPSSNYGYT
TRBJ2-3 TRBV5-6 ASSLGLNPDTDTQY
TRBJ2-7 TRBV11-2 ASSLVQGPYEQY
TRBJ1-6 TRBV6-6 ASSYGPNSPLH
TRBJ2-2 TRBV28 ASRYRGRGIGELF
TRBJ2-3 TRBV4-2 ASSQAKSGDTQY
TRBJ2-3 TRBV11-3 ASSHRDRGPDSQY
TRBJ1-1 TRBV13 ASSSWGQGNTEAF
TRBJ1-3 TRBV6-1 ASSEVGYLIPVKSRSGNTIY
TRBJ2-1 TRBV6-1 ASSARVPMSSYNEQF
TRBJ1-4 TRBV4-3 ASSQEGGYGPNEKLF
TRBJ2-3 TRBV11-3 ASSFPSLTDTQY
TRBJ2-7 TRBV15 ATSTGRGWDEQY